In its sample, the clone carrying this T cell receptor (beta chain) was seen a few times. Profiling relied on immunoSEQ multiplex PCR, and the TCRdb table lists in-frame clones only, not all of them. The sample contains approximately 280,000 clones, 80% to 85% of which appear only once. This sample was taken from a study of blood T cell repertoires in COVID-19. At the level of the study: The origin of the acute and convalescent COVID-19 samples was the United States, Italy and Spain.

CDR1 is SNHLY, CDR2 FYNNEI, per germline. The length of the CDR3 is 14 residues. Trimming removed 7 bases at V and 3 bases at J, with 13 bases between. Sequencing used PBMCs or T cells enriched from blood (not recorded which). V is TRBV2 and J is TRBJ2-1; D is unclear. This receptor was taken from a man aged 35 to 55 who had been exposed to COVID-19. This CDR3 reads CASNENANYNEQFF. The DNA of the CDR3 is TGTGCCAGCAACGAGAATGCGAACTACAATGAGCAGTTCTTC. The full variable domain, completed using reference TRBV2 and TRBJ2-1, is EPEVTQTPSHQVTQMGQEVILRCVPISNHLYFYWYRQILGQKVEFLVSFYNNEISEKSEIFDDQFSVERPDGSNFTLKIRSTKLEDSAMYFCASNENANYNEQFFGPGTRLTVL.